What follows are 3 T cell receptor beta chains derived from one specimen sequenced in a study of control samples from healthy donors and cancer patients. Generated by immunoSEQ multiplex PCR, the TCRdb table keeps only in-frame clones and is missing some. This sample has hundreds of thousands of clones, with 90% found just once. The sample taken for sequencing was PBMCs. The receptors come from a man between 35 and 55 years old with head and neck cancer.

The chain uses TRBV5-1 and TRBJ2-1; weak D call: TRBD1 (6 bases). CDR1 SGHRS and CDR2 YFSETQ come from the germline V gene. CDR3 length: 17 residues. Trimming stripped 3 bases from V and 5 bases from J, with 21 bases between. The CDR3, as DNA: TGCGCCAGCAGCTCCCGAGGGGTTGGGTACAGGGACAATGAGCAGTTCTTC. Translation: CASSSRGVGYRDNEQFF.

V and J are TRBV5-1 and TRBJ1-2, with 10 bases identical to TRBD1. This CDR3 comprises 11 residues. In germline, CDR1 is SGHRS, CDR2 YFSETQ. The junction had 2 bases not matched to a gene; V was cut back by 9 bases and J by 6 bases. The CDR3 nucleotides are TGCGCCACAGGACAGGGGGATGGCTACACCTTC. Translation: CATGQGDGYTF.

This chain connects TRBV28 to TRBJ1-3, with D unclear. Germline V gives CDR1 MDHEN, CDR2 SYDVKM. V was shortened by 2 bases and J by 4 bases, with 18 bases between the two germline ends. The CDR3 is made up of 17 amino acids. DNA for the CDR3: TGTGCCAGCAGTTTAAAGTTTGGAGGGTCGTCCGGAAACACCATATATTTT. Translating it yields CASSLKFGGSSGNTIYF.